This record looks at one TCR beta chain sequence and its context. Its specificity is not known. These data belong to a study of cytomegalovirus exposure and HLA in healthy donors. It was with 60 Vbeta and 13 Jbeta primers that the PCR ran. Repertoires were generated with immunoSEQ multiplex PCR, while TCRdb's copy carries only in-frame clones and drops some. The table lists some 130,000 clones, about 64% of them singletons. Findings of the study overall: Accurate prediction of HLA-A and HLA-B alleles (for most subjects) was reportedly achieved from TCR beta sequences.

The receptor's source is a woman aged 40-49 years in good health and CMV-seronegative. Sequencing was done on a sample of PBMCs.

CDR3 sequence: CSVGTGYNEQFF. The CDR3 DNA sequence: TGCAGCGTTGGGACAGGTTACAATGAGCAGTTCTTC. The gene calls are TRBV29-1 and TRBJ2-1; 7 nucleotides agree with TRBD1. CDR3 size: 12 residues. Trimming at V came to 4 bases and at J to 4 bases, leaving 1 base not matched to a gene. CDR1 is SQVTM, CDR2 ANQGSEA, per germline.